The 31 T cell receptor beta chains listed next were all sequenced from one sample in a study of blood T cell repertoires in COVID-19. Repertoires were generated with immunoSEQ multiplex PCR, while TCRdb's copy carries only in-frame clones and drops some. This sample carries approximately 180,000 clones, more than 80% of them seen once, and the ten largest clones take 6.2%. The material sequenced was PBMCs or T cells enriched from blood (not recorded which). The receptors shown here come from a man aged 40-49 years who had recovered from COVID-19.

The gene calls are TRBV2 and TRBJ2-7; TRBD1 is a possible D gene (6 bases). The V end lost 8 bases, the J end lost 2 bases, and 13 bases lay between the germline ends. Germline assignment: CDR1 SNHLY and CDR2 FYNNEI. The CDR3 length is 13 residues. This CDR3 is CASEGVLPYEQYF. The DNA of the CDR3 is TGTGCCAGCGAGGGGGTTCTTCCCTACGAGCAGTACTTC.

To note about this clone: The sample contains more than one DNA sequence encoding this CDR3. The gene calls are TRBV30 and TRBJ1-1; no definite D call. Germline-derived CDR1 and CDR2 are GTSNPN and SVGIG (reference sequence). CDR3 length: 11 residues. The ends were cut back, 8 bases at V and 5 bases at J, with 12 bases in the middle. The CDR3 reads CAGGGRTEAFF. In DNA form, the CDR3 reads TGTGCCGGAGGCGGGAGGACTGAAGCTTTCTTT.

The chain joins TRBV27 to TRBJ2-7; D perhaps matches TRBD2 (6 bases). The CDR3 is made up of 14 amino acids. Germline loops: CDR1 MNHEY, CDR2 SMNVEV (reference sequence). Trimming pared 7 bases from V and 6 bases from J, leaving 19 bases between. CDR3 in DNA: TGTGCCAGCAAACGACTAGGAAACTCCCCCGAGCAGTACTTC. Its translation: CASKRLGNSPEQYF.

The V call is TRBV19, the J call TRBJ1-1; 9 nucleotides agree with TRBD1. This CDR3 is built from 14 residues. Germline V CDR1 and CDR2: LNHDA, SQIVND (reference sequence). V lost 6 bases, J lost 2 bases, and 4 bases stayed unmatched. The CDR3 DNA follows: TGTGCCAGTAGGGCGACAGGGGGTAACACTGAAGCTTTCTTT. Translating gives CASRATGGNTEAFF.

The chain employs TRBV2 and TRBJ2-1; 9 nucleotides match TRBD2. Germline V lookup: CDR1 SNHLY, CDR2 FYNNEI. The junction had 8 bases not matched to a gene; V was cut back by 4 bases and J by 7 bases. The CDR3 length is 15 residues. The CDR3 DNA reads as TGTGCCAGCAGTGTCGGGACTAGCAGGACGAATGAGCAGTTCTTC. Encoded protein: CASSVGTSRTNEQFF.

The V and J genes are TRBV2 and TRBJ1-2, with 9 bases lining up with TRBD1. The CDR3 has 15 amino acids. V lost 2 bases to trimming and J lost 2 bases; unmatched junction nucleotides: 3. The germline CDR1 and CDR2 sequences are SNHLY and FYNNEI. The CDR3 DNA follows: TGTGCCAGCAGTGAAAACGGACAGGGGAACTATGGCTACACCTTC. Translating gives CASSENGQGNYGYTF.

This chain connects TRBV30 to TRBJ1-5, with TRBD1 identical over 8 bases. The CDR3 totals 14 residues. Per the germline V gene, CDR1 is GTSNPN and CDR2 is SVGIG (reference sequence). V lost 3 bases, J lost 2 bases, and 3 bases stayed unmatched. CDR3 nucleotides: TGTGCCTGGAGCGGGGGACAGGGCAATCAGCCCCAGCATTTT. Amino acids: CAWSGGQGNQPQHF.

This chain joins TRBV14 and TRBJ1-6; 8 bases match TRBD1. Trimming removed 1 base from V and 9 bases from J; junction bases left unmatched: 5. CDR1 and CDR2 from the germline V gene are SGHDN and FVKESK. CDR3 size: 15 residues. CDR3 coding DNA: TGTGCCAGCAGCCAAGTTCAGGGGGCTGGTTCACCCCTCCACTTT. Protein sequence: CASSQVQGAGSPLHF.

The J gene is TRBJ2-7, the V gene TRBV28; D perhaps matches TRBD2 (5 bases). CDR3 length equals 15 residues. Trimming took 10 bases from V and 4 from J, leaving 23 bases between them. Germline CDR1 MDHEN, CDR2 SYDVKM. CDR3 in amino acids: CATNEEAEFKYEQYF. CDR3 nucleotide sequence: TGTGCCACCAACGAGGAAGCGGAATTTAAATACGAGCAGTACTTC.

The count of this clone is one. This rearrangement joins TRBV6-6 to TRBJ2-4; 8 nucleotides match TRBD1. Per the germline V gene, CDR1 is MNHNY and CDR2 is SVGAGI (reference sequence). The CDR3 spans 14 residues. Trimming at V came to 4 bases and at J to 9 bases, leaving 8 bases not matched to a gene. The CDR3 loop is CASSLGQVLSIQYF. The CDR3 region has the DNA TGTGCCAGCAGTTTGGGACAGGTCCTAAGCATTCAGTACTTC.

This clone was observed once. The V call is TRBV5-6, the J call TRBJ1-1, with D possibly matching TRBD1 (5 bases). The V gene lost 3 bases and the J gene lost 0 bases, with 12 bases spanning the gap. Germline lookup yields CDR1 SGHDT and CDR2 YYEEEE. The CDR3 runs 15 residues. The CDR3 reads CASSSTTTVNTEAFF. The CDR3 DNA reads as TGTGCCAGCAGCTCAACCACGACAGTGAACACTGAAGCTTTCTTT. Complete variable domain (other parts from reference TRBV5-6 and TRBJ1-1): DAGVTQSPTHLIKTRGQQVTLRCSPKSGHDTVSWYQQALGQGPQFIFQYYEEEERQRGNFPDRFSGHQFPNYSSELNVNALLLGDSALYLCASSSTTTVNTEAFFGQGTRLTVV.

This chain's CDR3 is CASRNQEYSYGYTF. The CDR3 nucleotides read TGTGCCAGCAGGAATCAGGAATACTCTTATGGCTACACCTTC. This sequence joins TRBV28 and TRBJ1-2; no firm D call. CDR3 length equals 14 residues. V was clipped by 6 bases and J by 5 bases, with 16 bases between them. CDR1 MDHEN and CDR2 SYDVKM come from the germline V gene.

By share of the sample, this clone is medium-sized. Different DNA sequences within this sample yield the same CDR3. The V and J genes are TRBV6-1 and TRBJ2-1; 12 nucleotides align to TRBD2. From germline, CDR1 is MNHNS and CDR2 SASEGT. Germline trimming cut 3 bases from V and 3 bases from J; bases unmatched to any gene: 0. The CDR3 runs 15 residues. For the CDR3, the DNA is TGTGCCAGCAGTGAGACTAGCGGGGGCTACAATGAGCAGTTCTTC. It yields the protein CASSETSGGYNEQFF.

The CDR3 reads CASSRGQDLNQPQHF. The CDR3 DNA reads TGTGCCAGTAGTCGAGGACAAGACCTCAATCAGCCCCAGCATTTT. The chain is built from TRBV19 and TRBJ1-5; possible D gene TRBD1, 5 bases. The CDR3 length is 15 residues. Trimming removed 5 bases from V and 3 bases from J, with 14 bases in between. Per the germline V gene, CDR1 is LNHDA and CDR2 is SQIVND (reference sequence). Filled out from reference TRBV19 and TRBJ1-5, the complete variable domain reads DGGITQSPKYLFRKEGQNVTLSCEQNLNHDAMYWYRQDPGQGLRLIYYSQIVNDFQKGDIAEGYSVSREKKESFPLTVTSAQKNPTAFYLCASSRGQDLNQPQHFGDGTRLSIL.

The V call is TRBV27, the J call TRBJ1-2; 7 bases are shared with TRBD1. Germline V gene data show CDR1 as MNHEY and CDR2 as SMNVEV (reference sequence). Trimming at V came to 7 bases and at J to 8 bases, leaving 19 bases not matched to a gene. The CDR3 totals 16 residues. DNA for the CDR3: TGTGCCAGCACAGACAGGGAGAATCTCCGGTGGGGAGGCTACACCTTC. Its protein product is CASTDRENLRWGGYTF.

This sequence joins TRBV18 and TRBJ1-2; 8 positions agree with TRBD1. V trimming: 2 bases; J trimming: 7 bases; junction bases outside the gene matches: 12. CDR3 size: 16 residues. The germline V gene encodes CDR1 KGHSH and CDR2 LQKENI. This chain's CDR3 is CASSPDRGLKGSGYTF. CDR3 nucleotide sequence: TGTGCCAGCTCACCAGACAGGGGTCTTAAGGGCTCTGGCTACACCTTC. The full variable domain, completed using reference TRBV18 and TRBJ1-2, is NAGVMQNPRHLVRRRGQEARLRCSPMKGHSHVYWYRQLPEEGLKFMVYLQKENIIDESGMPKERFSAEFPKEGPSILRIQQVVRGDSAAYFCASSPDRGLKGSGYTFGSGTRLTVV.

CDR3 amino acids: CASSRDRTGTDTQYF. The CDR3 DNA is TGTGCCAGCAGTCGGGACAGGACCGGCACAGATACGCAGTATTTT. The chain couples TRBV2 to TRBJ2-3; 8 positions agree with TRBD1. Losses at the gene ends were 5 bases for V and 1 base for J; bases not matched to a gene: 5. CDR3 length equals 15 residues. Germline V gene sequence: CDR1 SNHLY, CDR2 FYNNEI. Variable domain in full (rest from reference TRBV2 and TRBJ2-3): EPEVTQTPSHQVTQMGQEVILRCVPISNHLYFYWYRQILGQKVEFLVSFYNNEISEKSEIFDDQFSVERPDGSNFTLKIRSTKLEDSAMYFCASSRDRTGTDTQYFGPGTRLTVL.

The rearrangement uses TRBV11-3 and TRBJ2-1; 13 positions match TRBD2. The V and J ends lost 4 bases and 7 bases, in that order; junction bases with no gene match: 4. The CDR3 runs to 15 residues. CDR1 is SGHNT, CDR2 YENEEA, per germline. The CDR3 DNA reads TGTGCCAGCAGCTCTCGGACTAGCGGGGGTAATGAGCAGTTCTTC. It is translated as CASSSRTSGGNEQFF.

For this clone: The junction does not match germline at one end; this may be a read error. The genes are TRBV12-5 and TRBJ2-5, with D tentatively TRBD1 (5 bases). This CDR3 spans 13 amino acids. Germline V gene lookup returns CDR1 LGHNT and CDR2 FRNRAP. The CDR3 spells CASGPLGQGTQYF. The CDR3 DNA reads as TGTGCTAGTGGACCTTTGGGGCAAGGGACCCAGTACTTC.

The V call is TRBV5-4, the J call TRBJ1-1; 7 bases map to TRBD1. J was trimmed by 1 base and V by 2 bases; bases with no gene match: 5. Germline lookup yields CDR1 SGHNT and CDR2 YYREEE (reference sequence). The CDR3 is 15 amino acids. The CDR3 is CASSFQGGRNTEAFF. CDR3 nucleotide sequence: TGTGCCAGCAGCTTTCAGGGGGGCCGGAACACTGAAGCTTTCTTT. The entire variable domain, with the rest obtained from reference TRBV5-4 and TRBJ1-1, is as follows: ETGVTQSPTHLIKTRGQQVTLRCSSQSGHNTVSWYQQALGQGPQFIFQYYREEENGRGNFPPRFSGLQFPNYSSELNVNALELDDSALYLCASSFQGGRNTEAFFGQGTRLTVV.

This chain uses TRBV5-1 with TRBJ1-1; 8 nucleotides line up with TRBD1. Germline CDR1 and CDR2: SGHRS and YFSETQ. After removal of 4 bases from V and 5 bases from J, the junction contained 10 bases not matched to a gene. CDR3 length: 15 residues. CDR3 region: CASSRIQGAGTEAFF. Written as DNA, the CDR3 is TGCGCCAGCAGCAGAATTCAGGGGGCAGGGACTGAAGCTTTCTTT.

This chain links TRBV30 with TRBJ2-5, with 10 bases matching TRBD2. V lost 8 bases to trimming and J lost 7 bases; unmatched junction nucleotides: 10. CDR1 and CDR2 from the germline V gene are GTSNPN and SVGIG (reference sequence). This CDR3 comprises 13 residues. The DNA for the CDR3 is TGTGCCGGCCAGCGGGAGGGCCGAGGGACCCAGTACTTC. As protein: CAGQREGRGTQYF.

The V call is TRBV19, the J call TRBJ2-1; a possible D gene is TRBD1 (5 bases). This CDR3 contains 15 residues. Germline CDR1 LNHDA, CDR2 SQIVND (reference sequence). V lost 7 bases and J lost 0, with 13 bases in between. The CDR3 DNA sequence: TGTGCCAGTATCCCCGGACACAACTCCTACAATGAGCAGTTCTTC. This gives the protein CASIPGHNSYNEQFF.

This clone has a handful of counts. This chain joins TRBV10-3 and TRBJ2-3; 10 nucleotides line up with TRBD2. J lost 2 bases, V lost 5 bases, and 10 bases had no gene match. The germline V gene encodes CDR1 ENHRY and CDR2 SYGVKD. This CDR3 region has 17 residues. CDR3 DNA: TGTGCCATCAGTCCAGCGGGAGGGCCCGTATTCACAGATACGCAGTATTTT. Protein: CAISPAGGPVFTDTQYF.

The CDR3 here is CASSLAGQGANTGELFF. CDR3 nucleotide sequence: TGTGCCAGCAGCTTAGCCGGACAGGGCGCGAACACCGGGGAGCTGTTTTTT. V gene TRBV13 combines with J gene TRBJ2-2; 8 bases are shared with TRBD1. The V and J ends lost 1 base and 0 bases, in that order; junction bases with no gene match: 4. The germline V gene encodes CDR1 PRHDT and CDR2 FYEKMQ (reference sequence). This CDR3 has 17 amino acids.

The V and J genes are TRBV18 and TRBJ2-3; D is unresolved. Germline V CDR1 and CDR2: KGHSH, LQKENI. Trimming removed 5 bases at V and 0 bases at J, with 6 bases between. This CDR3 comprises 13 residues. In DNA form, the CDR3 reads TGTGCCAGCTCATCTTCTAGCACAGATACGCAGTATTTT. Its protein product is CASSSSSTDTQYF. The variable domain in full, with the rest retrieved from reference TRBV18 and TRBJ2-3, is NAGVMQNPRHLVRRRGQEARLRCSPMKGHSHVYWYRQLPEEGLKFMVYLQKENIIDESGMPKERFSAEFPKEGPSILRIQQVVRGDSAAYFCASSSSSTDTQYFGPGTRLTVL.

This clone was found a few times. The sample contains more than one DNA sequence encoding this CDR3. The chain is built from TRBV6-4 and TRBJ2-1; 11 nucleotides align to TRBD2. The CDR3 runs 15 residues. The V segment lost 0 bases and the J segment 6 bases; nucleotides outside the gene matches: 1. Germline CDR1 reads MRHNA; CDR2 reads SNTAGT. The DNA of the CDR3 is TGTGCCAGCAGTGACTCTAGCGGGGGGGCCAATGAGCAGTTCTTC. This codes for CASSDSSGGANEQFF.

The chain carries TRBV6-5 and TRBJ2-1; the D gene is possibly TRBD2 (7 bases). The CDR3 has 14 amino acids. From germline, CDR1 is MNHEY and CDR2 SVGAGI. V was trimmed by 6 bases and J by 7 bases, leaving 16 bases between them. In DNA form, the CDR3 reads TGTGCCAGCAGCCTGGGGGGGGGCTTAAATGAGCAGTTCTTC. Translation: CASSLGGGLNEQFF.

The genes are TRBV4-1 and TRBJ2-7; unclear D gene. This CDR3 has 14 residues. V lost 0 bases and J lost 2, with 8 bases in between. CDR1 and CDR2 from the germline V gene are MGHRA and YSYEKL. The CDR3 region has the DNA TGCGCCAGCAGCCAAGAGGTGAGTCCCTACGAGCAGTACTTC. Translating gives CASSQEVSPYEQYF.

The V and J genes are TRBV2 and TRBJ2-7; D perhaps matches TRBD1 (6 bases). The V end lost 5 bases, the J end lost 3 bases, and 8 bases lay between the germline ends. The CDR3 runs to 12 residues. Germline loops: CDR1 SNHLY, CDR2 FYNNEI. For the CDR3, the DNA is TGTGCCAGCAGTCGGGACAACTACGAGCAGTACTTC. Translation: CASSRDNYEQYF.

This clone was recorded only once. The chain uses TRBV30 and TRBJ1-2; D unclear. V lost 4 bases, J lost 3 bases, and 9 bases lay in between. Per the germline V gene, CDR1 is GTSNPN and CDR2 is SVGIG (reference sequence). The CDR3 sequence is 12 residues long. The CDR3 nucleotides read TGTGCCTGGAACAGTAGATACTATGGCTACACCTTC. It is translated as CAWNSRYYGYTF.